These 15 T cell receptor beta chains were all obtained from the same sample, sequenced in a study of blood T cells in healthy people across ages. The second PCR ran about 6 to 11 cycles with a sample-barcoded 5' primer and J-beta primers. TCRdb itself ran the 5' RACE reads through MiXCR, one entry per CDR3 protein. This sample has around 750,000 distinct CDR3 sequences, with roughly 50% found just once. Material for sequencing was blood. These receptors were taken from a man aged 80 or over in good health.

This clonotype was seen a handful of times. The rearrangement links TRBV12-3 or TRBV12-4 to TRBJ2-7; D is uncertain. V was trimmed by 7 bases and J by 0 bases, leaving 10 bases between them. The CDR3 is 13 amino acids. The DNA for the CDR3 is TGTGCCAGCACTCCCCCCGGCTCCTACGAGCAGTACTTC. Encoded protein: CASTPPGSYEQYF.

The genes are TRBV2 and TRBJ2-1, with TRBD2 matching over 13 bases. Germline V lookup: CDR1 SNHLY, CDR2 FYNNEI. The CDR3 length is 16 residues. Trimming removed 6 bases from V and 6 bases from J; junction bases left unmatched: 8. The CDR3 reads CASRLLAGGPSNEQFF. CDR3 DNA sequence: TGTGCCAGCAGGTTACTAGCGGGAGGGCCTTCCAATGAGCAGTTCTTC.

V gene TRBV20-1 combines with J gene TRBJ2-3, with D hard to call. This CDR3 is 15 amino acids long. Deletions cut 6 bases from V and 1 base from J, with 17 bases between. Germline V gene lookup returns CDR1 DFQATT and CDR2 SNEGSKA (reference sequence). The CDR3: CSAPARTTRTDTQYF. The CDR3 coding sequence is TGCAGTGCCCCGGCGAGGACCACTCGCACAGATACGCAGTATTTT.

The chain has TRBV25-1 and TRBJ1-2, with D unclear. V was clipped by 8 bases and J by 10 bases, with 20 bases between them. The V gene's germline CDR1 is MGHDK and CDR2 SYGVNS. This CDR3 has 13 residues. For the CDR3, the DNA is TGTGCCAGCGGGCCCCTGGGCGGCTGGGACTACACCTTC. Amino acids: CASGPLGGWDYTF.

V is TRBV5-1 and J is TRBJ2-1; 14 nucleotides agree with TRBD2. Germline V CDR1 and CDR2: SGHRS, YFSETQ. The junction had 5 bases not matched to a gene; V was cut back by 1 base and J by 8 bases. The CDR3 runs to 16 residues. The CDR3, as DNA: TGCGCCAGCAGCTTGTTAGCGACTAGCGGGGGGGATGAGCAGTTCTTC. This sequence encodes CASSLLATSGGDEQFF.

The chain joins TRBV25-1 to TRBJ1-2; TRBD1 might be the D (5 bases). Germline V lookup: CDR1 MGHDK, CDR2 SYGVNS. The CDR3 covers 11 residues. V lost 8 bases and J 10 bases, leaving 14 bases between the germline ends. For the CDR3, the DNA is TGTGCCAGCGGGACGGCAAGTACCTACACCTTC. Translated, it gives CASGTASTYTF.

The chain recombines TRBV27 with TRBJ1-1; D might be TRBD1 (5 bases). Deletions cut 2 bases from V and 0 bases from J, with 16 bases between. The CDR3 totals 17 residues. The V gene's germline CDR1 is MNHEY and CDR2 SMNVEV (reference sequence). CDR3 residues: CASSLGAGIGMNTEAFF. The CDR3 nucleotides read TGTGCCAGCAGTTTAGGGGCAGGGATTGGGATGAACACTGAAGCTTTCTTT.

The rearrangement joins TRBV6-2 or TRBV6-3 to TRBJ2-3, with 7 positions matching TRBD1. Germline CDR1 reads MNHEY; CDR2 reads SVGEGT. CDR3 length: 14 amino acids. V dropped 6 bases and J dropped 4; count of bases not matched to a gene: 7. CDR3 sequence: CASRPTGAADTQYF. The CDR3 DNA reads as TGTGCCAGCAGGCCTACAGGGGCCGCAGATACGCAGTATTTT.

This clonotype came up once. This chain links TRBV27 with TRBJ2-6, with 8 bases identical to TRBD1. V gave up 2 bases and J gave up 4 bases; unmatched junction bases: 10. The CDR3 is made up of 18 amino acids. Germline assignment: CDR1 MNHEY and CDR2 SMNVEV (reference sequence). The CDR3 region has the DNA TGTGCCAGCAGTTTAGTGGCAGGGGGCCCCTGGGGGGCCAACGTCCTGACTTTC. This sequence encodes CASSLVAGGPWGANVLTF.

V gene TRBV27 combines with J gene TRBJ1-6, with 9 bases that match TRBD1. CDR3 size: 16 residues. With V trimmed by 5 bases and J by 9 bases, 11 bases remained unmatched. Germline V gene sequence: CDR1 MNHEY, CDR2 SMNVEV (reference sequence). The CDR3 spells CASSPLLTGGISPLHF. The CDR3 DNA is TGTGCCAGCAGTCCGCTATTGACAGGGGGTATTTCACCCCTCCACTTT.

This clonotype was seen only once. The chain recombines TRBV20-1 with TRBJ1-5; the match to TRBD1 covers 7 bases. This CDR3 spans 14 amino acids. V lost 2 bases, J lost 7 bases, and 8 bases stayed unmatched. CDR1 and CDR2 from the germline V gene are DFQATT and SNEGSKA (reference sequence). The CDR3: CSARTDRDGQPQHF. Written as DNA, the CDR3 is TGCAGTGCTAGAACTGACAGGGACGGACAGCCCCAGCATTTT.

V is TRBV3-1 and J is TRBJ2-1; 15 nucleotides line up with TRBD2. This CDR3 comprises 16 residues. The V segment lost 4 bases and the J segment 8 bases; nucleotides outside the gene matches: 6. CDR1 is LGHDT, CDR2 YNNKEL, per germline (reference sequence). CDR3 in DNA: TGTGCCAGCAGCCGCGGGACTAGCGGGAGGCTTGATGAGCAGTTCTTC. Protein sequence: CASSRGTSGRLDEQFF.

This sequence joins TRBV9 and TRBJ2-1; D gene uncertain. V lost 4 bases and J lost 6, with 14 bases in between. The CDR3 covers 14 residues. CDR1 and CDR2 (germline): SGDLS, YYNGEE. CDR3 protein: CASSPHSPTNEQFF. CDR3 coding DNA: TGTGCCAGCAGCCCCCACTCCCCGACCAATGAGCAGTTCTTC. Together with reference TRBV9 and TRBJ2-1, the CDR3 gives the full variable domain: DSGVTQTPKHLITATGQRVTLRCSPRSGDLSVYWYQQSLDQGLQFLIQYYNGEERAKGNILERFSAQQFPDLHSELNLSSLELGDSALYFCASSPHSPTNEQFFGPGTRLTVL.

The chain recombines TRBV10-1 with TRBJ2-2; 11 nucleotides agree with TRBD2. CDR3 length: 18 amino acids. J gave up 4 bases and V 7 bases, and 14 bases lay outside the gene matches. Germline V CDR1 and CDR2: WNHNN, SYGVQD (reference sequence). The CDR3 loop reads CASTKLAGEGWGTGELFF. The DNA for the CDR3 is TGCGCCAGCACCAAACTAGCGGGAGAAGGTTGGGGCACCGGGGAGCTGTTTTTT.

The chain couples TRBV20-1 to TRBJ2-5; TRBD2 matches at 8 bases. Per germline, CDR1 DFQATT and CDR2 SNEGSKA (reference sequence). The ends lost 8 bases at V and 4 bases at J; junction bases unmatched: 6. CDR3 length: 12 amino acids. CDR3 in amino acids: CSPREGGETQYF. CDR3 nucleotides: TGCAGTCCCCGGGAGGGCGGAGAGACCCAGTACTTC.